What follows is one TCR beta chain and its context. Deletions cut 7 bases from V and 3 bases from J, with 18 bases between. CDR3 size: 15 residues. This record belongs to a study of patients and donors after allogeneic stem cell transplantation. TCRdb used MiXCR to reprocess the RT-PCR reads, holding one entry per CDR3 protein. The repertoire has about 410,000 distinct CDR3 sequences, approximately 16% of them found once; the top ten carry around 6.8%. This TCR was sampled from a human donor who was either an allogeneic HSCT recipient or a stem cell or donor lymphocyte infusion donor (not recorded which). It is not recorded whose cells these are; they may come from a transplant donor. Sequencing was carried out using blood, either unsorted or a sorted T cell fraction (not recorded which). The chain employs TRBV12-3 or TRBV12-4 and TRBJ2-5; possibly TRBD2 for D (6 bases). The CDR3 coding sequence is TGTGCCAGCACCCCCCGGTGGGGAGGCGAAGAGACCCAGTACTTC. It translates to CASTPRWGGEETQYF.